These 9 T cell receptor beta chains were all obtained from the same sample, sequenced in a study of response to subunit inactivated influenza vaccine. TCRdb reanalysed the RT-PCR reads using MiXCR and keeps one entry per CDR3 protein. Here the sample spans about 520,000 distinct CDR3 sequences, under 8.5% being singletons. The sample here was PBMCs from blood, taken around 25 months after vaccination. Receptor source: a man aged 50-75 years who received an inactivated influenza vaccine.

The chain has TRBV3-1 and TRBJ2-7, with 7 bases fitting TRBD1. The CDR3 is made up of 15 amino acids. Germline CDR1 is LGHDT and CDR2 is YNNKEL (reference sequence). The ends lost 0 bases at V and 5 bases at J; junction bases unmatched: 7. CDR3 sequence: CASSQDITGADEQYF. CDR3 DNA sequence: TGTGCCAGCAGCCAAGATATAACAGGGGCGGACGAGCAGTACTTC.

This clonotype was detected ten times or more. The chain recombines TRBV20-1 with TRBJ2-7; 14 positions agree with TRBD2. The V segment lost 7 bases and the J segment 5 bases; nucleotides outside the gene matches: 7. In germline, CDR1 is DFQATT, CDR2 SNEGSKA (reference sequence). The CDR3 spans 14 residues. Here the CDR3 reads CSVSRTSGRNEQYF. For the CDR3, the DNA is TGCAGTGTCTCCCGGACTAGCGGGAGGAACGAGCAGTACTTC.

V and J are TRBV7-9 and TRBJ2-2, with no clear D. Germline V gene data show CDR1 as SEHNR and CDR2 as FQNEAQ (reference sequence). V gave up 6 bases and J gave up 2 bases, with 13 bases separating them. The CDR3 has 15 residues. The CDR3 DNA sequence: TGTGCCAGCAGAGGACCAGTGGGAAACACCGGGGAGCTGTTTTTT. Residues: CASRGPVGNTGELFF.

This clonotype was seen a handful of times. J is TRBJ2-7 and V is TRBV20-1; 9 nucleotides align to TRBD2. Germline V lookup: CDR1 DFQATT, CDR2 SNEGSKA (reference sequence). This CDR3 spans 13 amino acids. V shed 3 bases and J 5 bases; nucleotides not matched to a gene: 5. This chain's CDR3 is CSARALAGNEQYF. CDR3 bases: TGCAGTGCTAGGGCTCTAGCGGGAAACGAGCAGTACTTC.

This clonotype was observed a handful of times. The CDR3 coding sequence is TGTGCCAGCACCACCCAGGGTTCTGGGTCACCCCTCCACTTT. Its translation is CASTTQGSGSPLHF. J is TRBJ1-6 and V is TRBV12-3 or TRBV12-4; possibly TRBD1 for D (5 bases). This CDR3 has 14 amino acids. V shed 7 bases and J shed 10 bases, with 17 bases lying between them.

The genes are TRBV5-1 and TRBJ1-4; D is ambiguous. V was clipped by 0 bases and J by 7 bases, with 10 bases between them. The germline V gene has CDR1 SGHRS and CDR2 YFSETQ. The CDR3 extends over 14 amino acids. This CDR3 reads CASSLGQYTEKLFF. Written as DNA, the CDR3 is TGCGCCAGCAGCTTGGGGCAGTATACTGAAAAACTGTTTTTT.

This clonotype came up many times. V gene TRBV6-2 or TRBV6-3 combines with J gene TRBJ1-1; 7 bases fit TRBD1. CDR3 length: 12 residues. Germline CDR1 is MNHEY and CDR2 is SVGEGT. V was pared by 6 bases and J by 11 bases, with 9 bases of the junction left unmatched. The CDR3 nucleotides read TGTGCCAGCAGGACGGGACAGTCTGTGGCTTTCTTT. Translated, it gives CASRTGQSVAFF.

This sequence joins TRBV19 and TRBJ2-5; 7 nucleotides match TRBD1. The germline gives CDR1 LNHDA, CDR2 SQIVND (reference sequence). This CDR3 is 15 amino acids long. Germline trimming cut 5 bases from V and 5 bases from J; bases unmatched to any gene: 11. CDR3 coding DNA: TGTGCCAGTAGTGGCAGACGAGGGGGCCGGGAGACCCAGTACTTC. This encodes CASSGRRGGRETQYF.

This clonotype was detected ten times or more. This sequence joins TRBV4-1 and TRBJ1-4, with TRBD1 matching over 9 bases. Germline CDR1 is MGHRA and CDR2 is YSYEKL. The V segment lost 4 bases and the J segment 5 bases; nucleotides outside the gene matches: 14. This CDR3 comprises 18 residues. CDR3 nucleotide sequence: TGCGCCAGCAGCCTTATCACCCTACCGGGACAGGGAAATGAAAAACTGTTTTTT. Protein sequence: CASSLITLPGQGNEKLFF.